Following are 13 T cell receptor beta chains from one sample sequenced in a study of T cells after yellow fever vaccination. TCRdb itself ran the 5' RACE reads through MiXCR, one entry per CDR3 protein. Of 300,000 to 350,000 distinct CDR3 sequences listed, about 11% are singletons. This specimen consisted of CD4+ T cells sorted from PBMCs, obtained 45 days after the yellow fever booster vaccination. The receptor source for this set is a man younger than 30 who received the YFV17D yellow fever vaccine.

This chain connects TRBV7-9 to TRBJ2-1; the match to TRBD2 covers 9 bases. The junction had 5 bases not matched to a gene; V was cut back by 6 bases and J by 2 bases. The CDR3 length is 15 residues. Germline CDR1 reads SEHNR; CDR2 reads FQNEAQ (reference sequence). The DNA of the CDR3 is TGTGCCAGCAGTCCGCGGGGGGGCACCTACAATGAGCAGTTCTTC. Amino acids: CASSPRGGTYNEQFF. The whole variable domain, filled in from reference TRBV7-9 and TRBJ2-1, reads DTGVSQNPRHKITKRGQNVTFRCDPISEHNRLYWYRQTLGQGPEFLTYFQNEAQLEKSRLLSDRFSAERPKGSFSTLEIQRTEQGDSAMYLCASSPRGGTYNEQFFGPGTRLTVL.

This clonotype has a handful of counts. This chain connects TRBV2 to TRBJ2-7; D may be TRBD1 or TRBD2 (5 bases each). The V end was cut by 3 bases, the J end by 6 bases, with 12 bases between. The V gene's germline CDR1 is SNHLY and CDR2 FYNNEI. CDR3 size: 13 residues. This CDR3 reads CASSDVGRAEQYF. DNA of the CDR3: TGTGCCAGCAGTGACGTGGGACGTGCCGAGCAGTACTTC. The variable domain in full, completed from reference TRBV2 and TRBJ2-7, reads EPEVTQTPSHQVTQMGQEVILRCVPISNHLYFYWYRQILGQKVEFLVSFYNNEISEKSEIFDDQFSVERPDGSNFTLKIRSTKLEDSAMYFCASSDVGRAEQYFGPGTRLTVT.

This clonotype was seen at least ten times. The V call is TRBV20-1, the J call TRBJ1-5; D not resolved. This CDR3 contains 17 residues. Germline loops: CDR1 DFQATT, CDR2 SNEGSKA (reference sequence). Between the trimmed V and J ends, which lost 6 bases and 1 base, there was a span of 22 bases. DNA of the CDR3: TGCAGTGCCGATTCGGGGAAAAGCAGGACGAGCAATCAGCCCCAGCATTTT. Translation gives CSADSGKSRTSNQPQHF.

This rearrangement joins TRBV3-1 to TRBJ1-6; unclear D gene. From germline, CDR1 is LGHDT and CDR2 YNNKEL (reference sequence). V gave up 5 bases and J gave up 10 bases, with 9 bases separating them. CDR3 length equals 12 residues. The CDR3 region is CASSNGRSPLHF. CDR3 coding DNA: TGTGCCAGCAGCAACGGGCGGTCACCCCTCCACTTT.

This rearrangement joins TRBV2 to TRBJ2-5; 8 positions match TRBD1. J gave up 4 bases and V 1 base, and 2 bases lay outside the gene matches. There are 14 residues in the CDR3. Germline CDR1 and CDR2: SNHLY and FYNNEI. The CDR3: CASSEVGQGETQYF. The CDR3 DNA reads as TGTGCCAGCAGTGAAGTAGGACAGGGAGAGACCCAGTACTTC.

The V call is TRBV20-1, the J call TRBJ2-3, with 8 bases identical to TRBD2. CDR1 and CDR2 from the germline V gene are DFQATT and SNEGSKA (reference sequence). V lost 4 bases and J lost 5; bases outside the gene matches: 8. This CDR3 has 14 amino acids. The CDR3 loop reads CSAKALRGEDTQYF. The CDR3 DNA follows: TGCAGTGCTAAAGCCCTGCGGGGGGAAGATACGCAGTATTTT.

There are many counts of this clonotype. J is TRBJ1-4 and V is TRBV27, with no clear D. The CDR3 consists of 15 residues. V was cut by 5 bases and J by 7 bases, with 17 bases left in between. In germline, CDR1 is MNHEY, CDR2 SMNVEV (reference sequence). CDR3 bases: TGTGCCAGCAGTCCATGGGCCACCCGTGGTGAAAAACTGTTTTTT. Its translation is CASSPWATRGEKLFF.

This clonotype was picked up a small number of times. This chain links TRBV29-1 with TRBJ2-6; TRBD1 aligns across 9 bases. Germline V lookup: CDR1 SQVTM, CDR2 ANQGSEA. V was clipped by 6 bases and J by 0 bases; unmatched bases: 3. There are 15 residues in the CDR3. CDR3 DNA: TGCAGCGTGGGACAGGGAAGCTCTGGGGCCAACGTCCTGACTTTC. It is translated as CSVGQGSSGANVLTF.

This clonotype appeared a few times. This rearrangement joins TRBV7-2 to TRBJ2-7; D might be TRBD1 (6 bases). The ends were cut back, 0 bases at V and 4 bases at J, with 10 bases in the middle. The CDR3 contains 14 residues. CDR1 is SGHTA and CDR2 is FQGNSA in the germline V gene. The CDR3 loop is CASSLATGRYEQYF. The CDR3 DNA reads as TGTGCCAGCAGCTTAGCGACAGGCCGATACGAGCAGTACTTC. Together with reference TRBV7-2 and TRBJ2-7, the CDR3 gives the full variable domain: GAGVSQSPSNKVTEKGKDVELRCDPISGHTALYWYRQSLGQGLEFLIYFQGNSAPDKSGLPSDRFSAERTGGSVSTLTIQRTQQEDSAVYLCASSLATGRYEQYFGPGTRLTVT.

This chain uses TRBV12-3 or TRBV12-4 with TRBJ2-3, with TRBD1 matching over 7 bases. The CDR3 contains 11 residues. The trim removed 10 bases at V and 6 bases at J, leaving 4 bases unmatched. Written as DNA, the CDR3 is TGTGCCAACGGCAGGGGGGATACGCAGTATTTT. Its protein product is CANGRGDTQYF.

This chain joins TRBV5-4 and TRBJ2-3, with 11 bases aligning to TRBD2. The germline V gene has CDR1 SGHNT and CDR2 YYREEE (reference sequence). J was trimmed by 6 bases and V by 5 bases; bases with no gene match: 5. This CDR3 is 14 amino acids long. This CDR3 is CASSSTSGADTQYF. CDR3 nucleotides: TGTGCCAGCAGTTCGACTAGCGGGGCTGATACGCAGTATTTT.

This clonotype was picked up a small number of times. The J gene is TRBJ2-3, the V gene TRBV5-4, with D perhaps TRBD1 (6 bases). Deletions cut 4 bases from V and 0 bases from J, with 9 bases between. The V gene's germline CDR1 is SGHNT and CDR2 YYREEE (reference sequence). The CDR3 contains 14 residues. The CDR3 coding sequence is TGTGCCAGCAGCCACAGGGCCAGCACAGATACGCAGTATTTT. Translated: CASSHRASTDTQYF.

The CDR3 loop reads CASNRRNEKLFF. In DNA, the CDR3 is TGTGCCAGCAACCGGCGCAATGAAAAACTGTTTTTT. The chain uses TRBV6-1 and TRBJ1-4, with D unclear. Trimming shortened V by 7 bases and J by 5 bases, and 8 bases separated the two germline ends. Germline loops: CDR1 MNHNS, CDR2 SASEGT. CDR3 length: 12 residues.